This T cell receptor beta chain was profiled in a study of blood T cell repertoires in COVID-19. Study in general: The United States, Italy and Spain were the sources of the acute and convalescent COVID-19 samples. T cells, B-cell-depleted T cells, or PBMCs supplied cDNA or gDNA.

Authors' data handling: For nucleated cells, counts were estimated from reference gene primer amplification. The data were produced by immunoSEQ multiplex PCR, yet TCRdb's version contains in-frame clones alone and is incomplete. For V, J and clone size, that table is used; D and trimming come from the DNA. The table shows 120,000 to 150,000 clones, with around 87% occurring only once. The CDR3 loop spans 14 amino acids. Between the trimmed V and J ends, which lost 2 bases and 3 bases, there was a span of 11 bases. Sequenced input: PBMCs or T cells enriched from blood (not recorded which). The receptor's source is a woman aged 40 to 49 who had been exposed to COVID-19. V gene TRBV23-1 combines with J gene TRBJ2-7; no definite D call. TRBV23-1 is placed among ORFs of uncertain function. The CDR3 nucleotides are TGCGCCAGCAGTCAACGATACAGAGACTACGAGCAGTACTTC. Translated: CASSQRYRDYEQYF.